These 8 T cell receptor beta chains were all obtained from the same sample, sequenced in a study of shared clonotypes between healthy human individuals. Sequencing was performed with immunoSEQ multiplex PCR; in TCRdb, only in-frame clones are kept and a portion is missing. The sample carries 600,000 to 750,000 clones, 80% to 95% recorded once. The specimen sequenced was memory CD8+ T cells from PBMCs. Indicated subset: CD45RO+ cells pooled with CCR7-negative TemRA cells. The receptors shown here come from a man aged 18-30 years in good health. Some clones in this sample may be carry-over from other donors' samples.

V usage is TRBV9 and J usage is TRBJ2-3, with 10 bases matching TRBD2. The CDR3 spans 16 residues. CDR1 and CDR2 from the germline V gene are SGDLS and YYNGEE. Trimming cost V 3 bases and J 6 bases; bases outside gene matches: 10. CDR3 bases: TGTGCCAGCAGCGCCGGGACTAGCGACTATGGGGATACGCAGTATTTT. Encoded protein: CASSAGTSDYGDTQYF.

Here the CDR3 DNA reads TGTGCCAGCAGCTTAGCGAAGGGACAACTAAACTATGGCTACACCTTC. It is translated as CASSLAKGQLNYGYTF. The chain recombines TRBV9 with TRBJ1-2; D is perhaps TRBD1 (6 bases). The CDR3 has 16 residues. From germline, CDR1 is SGDLS and CDR2 YYNGEE. V was clipped by 4 bases and J by 2 bases, with 18 bases between them.

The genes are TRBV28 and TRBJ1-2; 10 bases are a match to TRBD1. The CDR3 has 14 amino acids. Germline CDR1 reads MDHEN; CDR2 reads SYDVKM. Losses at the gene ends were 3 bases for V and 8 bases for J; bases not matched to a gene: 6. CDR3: CASSLTGGAGGYTF. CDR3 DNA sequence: TGTGCCAGCAGTTTGACAGGGGGCGCGGGCGGCTACACCTTC.

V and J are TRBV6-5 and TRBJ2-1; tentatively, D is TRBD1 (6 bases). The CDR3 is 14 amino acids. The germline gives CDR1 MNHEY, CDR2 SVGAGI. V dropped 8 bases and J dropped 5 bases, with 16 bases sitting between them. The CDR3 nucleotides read TGTGCCAGCGCGCCGACAGGCGCACACAATGAGCAGTTCTTC. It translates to CASAPTGAHNEQFF.

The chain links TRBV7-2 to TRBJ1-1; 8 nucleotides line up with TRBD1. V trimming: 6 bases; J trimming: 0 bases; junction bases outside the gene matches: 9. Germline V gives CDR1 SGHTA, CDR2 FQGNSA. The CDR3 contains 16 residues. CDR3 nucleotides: TGTGCCAGCAGTTTCGAGCCGGGACAGGTGAACACTGAAGCTTTCTTT. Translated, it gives CASSFEPGQVNTEAFF.

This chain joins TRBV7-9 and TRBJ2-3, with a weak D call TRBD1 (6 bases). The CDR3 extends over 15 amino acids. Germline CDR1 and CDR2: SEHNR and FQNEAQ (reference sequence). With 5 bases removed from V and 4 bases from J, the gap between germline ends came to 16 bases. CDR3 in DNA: TGTGCCAGCAGCCCAATACAGGGTCTCGCAGATACGCAGTATTTT. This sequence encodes CASSPIQGLADTQYF.

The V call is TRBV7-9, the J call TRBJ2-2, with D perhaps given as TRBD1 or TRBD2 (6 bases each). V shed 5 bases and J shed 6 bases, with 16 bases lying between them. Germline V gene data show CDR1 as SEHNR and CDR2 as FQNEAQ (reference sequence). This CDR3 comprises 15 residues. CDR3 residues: CASSAVEGVSGELFF. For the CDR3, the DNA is TGTGCCAGCAGCGCCGTGGAGGGGGTCTCCGGGGAGCTGTTTTTT. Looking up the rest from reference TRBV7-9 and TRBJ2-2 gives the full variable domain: DTGVSQNPRHKITKRGQNVTFRCDPISEHNRLYWYRQTLGQGPEFLTYFQNEAQLEKSRLLSDRFSAERPKGSFSTLEIQRTEQGDSAMYLCASSAVEGVSGELFFGEGSRLTVL.

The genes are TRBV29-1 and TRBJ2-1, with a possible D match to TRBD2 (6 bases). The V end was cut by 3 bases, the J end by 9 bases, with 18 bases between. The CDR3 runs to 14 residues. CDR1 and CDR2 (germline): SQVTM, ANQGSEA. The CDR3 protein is CSVDRDGSASEQFF. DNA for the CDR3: TGCAGCGTTGATCGAGACGGGAGCGCGAGTGAGCAGTTCTTC.